This T cell receptor beta chain emerged from a study of PD-1 blockade in classical Hodgkin lymphoma. With regard to this clone: The antigen remains unidentified.

Study-wide results and caveats: Complete responders showed a baseline diversity that resembled the diversity of newly diagnosed patients. CD4+ TCR diversity, unlike CD8+, rose significantly by C4D1.

Sequencing used immunoSEQ multiplex PCR; TCRdb keeps in-frame clones, though not all of them. The sample shows 41,000 or so clones, approximately 70% of them seen only once. V lost 6 bases, J lost 1 base, and 6 bases lay in between. Per germline, CDR1 MNHEY and CDR2 SMNVEV (reference sequence). CDR3 length equals 12 residues. The time point was: cycle 4 day 1 (C4D1), after five to seven weeks of nivolumab. Brentuximab vedotin exposure varied, and every patient relapsed after autologous stem cell transplantation. Responses achieved at best were complete response, partial response or progressive disease.

The clonotype originates from a human donor with classical Hodgkin lymphoma. The chain combines TRBV27 with TRBJ1-1; unclear D gene. The material was peripheral blood mononuclear cells (PBMCs), obtained before the fourth cycle of nivolumab. The CDR3 protein is CASRLGNTEAFF. The CDR3 DNA is TGTGCCAGCAGACTGGGGAACACTGAAGCTTTCTTT.